This T cell receptor beta chain was observed in a study of shared clonotypes between healthy human individuals (TCRdb year 2020). A note on the overall study: A couple of women and three men aged 18 to 49 years were included in the cohort. Per donor, three plates each were used for CD4 naive and CD4 memory, two for CD8 naive, and one for CD8 memory. Different laboratories and diverse techniques were used to prepare libraries and sequence TCR repertoires, to increase sequencing depth and limit assay-specific biases. The study deeply sequenced blood TCR repertoires of several healthy adults to estimate repertoire size and the extent of clonotype sharing between individuals. Leukapheresis yielded between about 0.85 and 10 billion PBMCs per donor.

The donors were healthy, HIV-negative adults who had no recently reported acute infections or vaccinations. All donors were Caucasian adults living in Nashville, Tennessee, USA. Magnetic negative selection was used to enrich CD4+ T cells, after which naive cells were positively selected on CD45RA and the negative fraction became the memory subset. Blood was collected by leukapheresis, and PBMCs were isolated by Ficoll-Histopaque density gradient centrifugation and then cryopreserved in liquid nitrogen vapor phase. Analytical flow cytometry was used to check the purity and quantity of each magnetically sorted T cell population. Each sorted fraction had its genomic DNA isolated and then quantified by UV absorbance on a Nanodrop 2000c. V loses 7 bases of germline sequence and J loses 2 bases, and the interval between the two ends is 6 bases. The germline V gene (reference sequence) gives CDR1 as PRHDT and CDR2 as FYEKMQ. There are 12 amino acids in the CDR3, from cysteine to phenylalanine inclusive. The CDR3 DNA has 36 bases and is translated from base 1.

With respect to this clone: No cognate antigen has been identified for it. Base qualities are not recorded, but no much larger clone differs from it by a single base.

Overall study results and their limits: Naive subsets generally had larger estimated clonotype richness than memory subsets did. Based on pairwise subsampling, the degree of clonotype sharing among donors was expected to be affected by sequencing depth. When several donors were compared, the shared fraction of clonotypes was about 5% for naive CD4, over 3% for naive CD8, roughly 2.3% for memory CD4, and 0.35% to 0.4% for memory CD8. Higher generation probabilities were observed for clonotypes shared by all four sorted-subset donors than for non-shared clonotypes. Because the study included a small number of donors, the genetic and exposure-history diversity represented was limited. Sampling was limited to blood, and TCR repertoires in tissue likely differ from TCR repertoires in blood. Even with the large sequencing depth, rarefaction of the sorted-subset datasets indicated that sequencing was incomplete.

Using the deep immunoSEQ assay, multiplex PCR amplified TCR CDR3 regions from genomic DNA. Extracted genomic DNA from each cell subset was spread evenly across all wells of several immunoSEQ 96-well plates, with each plate serving as a replicate. For sorted subsets, roughly 200 ng of genomic DNA, equivalent to 25,000 to 35,000 T cell genomes, went into each replicate PCR. Purified libraries were measured with a Qubit 3.0 fluorometer, size-checked on a Bioanalyzer 2100, and measured again with the KAPA Library Quantification kit. Every immunoSEQ 96-well plate was sequenced on a dedicated single-read 150-cycle Illumina NextSeq 550 flow cell. The study's own analysis went as follows. Because the immunoSEQ output held only junctional sequences and lacked quality scores, the filtering could not match the filtering applied to full-length reads. To assign V/J genes and CDR3, sequences were annotated against IMGT germline references using PyIR, a Python wrapper for IgBLAST v1.9. Reads were filtered out if the reads had weak V/J assignments (E-value above 1e-6), no CDR3, stop codons, out-of-frame junctions, or ambiguous translated residues. A V3J clonotype was defined by an identical inferred V gene, J gene, and CDR3 amino acid sequence. The percentage overlap between two repertoires was calculated by dividing the number of shared unique clonotypes by the size of the smaller repertoire. RTK rarefaction, the Chao1 estimator, and Recon v2.1 estimates of unobserved clonotypes were used to assess repertoire richness. For all TCRbeta clonotypes obtained by the gDNA method from several donors, generation probabilities were computed with OLGA. TCRdb's version of the immuneACCESS table is confined to in-frame rearrangements and falls short of the full clone set. An unresolved V gene accounts for under half of the shortfall where checked; the remainder is of unknown origin. V and J calls and clone size are given by that table; D and trimming were obtained from the DNA. This sample lists over a million clones; roughly 96% were detected once. The ten largest clonotypes hold about 1% of the sample.

Sample: naive CD4+ T cells sorted from blood. According to the study, the label for this sample's cell subset or site signals: CD45RA+ positively selected. The chain uses TRBV13 and TRBJ2-1; the D gene assignment is ambiguous. This clonotype was obtained from a man aged 25 to 40 in good health. The DNA is TGTGCCAGCACACAAGCCTACAATGAGCAGTTCTTC. Its protein product is CASTQAYNEQFF.